This T cell receptor (beta chain) was recorded in a study of monozygotic twins with cystic fibrosis. On this clone: Antigen unknown.

Study-level findings and limits: The repertoire was suggested to be naive-dominated, clonality median approximately 0.0093. Co-twins had the most similar V usage for 13 of 16 pairs, J for 8. Monozygotic CF twin pairs shared significantly more nucleotide-identical clonotypes than unrelated CF individuals did.

Per germline, CDR1 SGHDT and CDR2 YYEEEE. There are 15 residues in the CDR3. V lost 0 bases, J lost 4 bases, and 12 bases lay in between. Assay: immunoSEQ multiplex PCR; the TCRdb copy retains only in-frame clones and omits some. This table has 15,000 to 20,000 clones, 96% appearing once. The TCR was taken from a girl aged 2 to 9 with cystic fibrosis. Sequenced sample: blood. V usage is TRBV5-6 and J usage is TRBJ2-3; possible D gene TRBD2, 7 bases. The CDR3 nucleotides are TGTGCCAGCAGCTTGGGAGGGGGGGGCCCAGATACGCAGTATTTT. Translated, it gives CASSLGGGGPDTQYF.